This T cell receptor beta chain emerged from a study of blood T cells in healthy people across ages. Comment on this clonotype: The antigen remains unidentified.

V lost 4 bases and J lost 2; bases outside the gene matches: 5. The CDR3 spans 15 residues. The V gene's germline CDR1 is LGHDT and CDR2 YNNKEL (reference sequence). Sample-barcoded 5' priming and a J-beta primer mix drove a second PCR of about 6 to 12 cycles. MiXCR, run by TCRdb on the 5' RACE reads, gives a single entry per CDR3 protein. The data contain roughly 800,000 distinct CDR3 sequences, 55% to 75% of them singletons. Study-wide results and limits: It was held that the diversity estimates obtained from one million T cells were underestimates. Older individuals had lower TCR beta diversity per million T cells (the decline was roughly linear).

Researchers isolated at least 6.5 million PBMCs per sample. Total RNA extracted from each sample amounted to at least 5 micrograms. The sequence was collected from a man aged 25 to 45 in good health. Sequencing was done on a sample of blood. This chain links TRBV3-1 with TRBJ2-7, with TRBD1 matching over 10 bases. The CDR3 reads CASSLIGTGAYEQYF. In nucleotides, the CDR3 is TGTGCCAGCAGCCTAATCGGGACAGGGGCCTACGAGCAGTACTTC.